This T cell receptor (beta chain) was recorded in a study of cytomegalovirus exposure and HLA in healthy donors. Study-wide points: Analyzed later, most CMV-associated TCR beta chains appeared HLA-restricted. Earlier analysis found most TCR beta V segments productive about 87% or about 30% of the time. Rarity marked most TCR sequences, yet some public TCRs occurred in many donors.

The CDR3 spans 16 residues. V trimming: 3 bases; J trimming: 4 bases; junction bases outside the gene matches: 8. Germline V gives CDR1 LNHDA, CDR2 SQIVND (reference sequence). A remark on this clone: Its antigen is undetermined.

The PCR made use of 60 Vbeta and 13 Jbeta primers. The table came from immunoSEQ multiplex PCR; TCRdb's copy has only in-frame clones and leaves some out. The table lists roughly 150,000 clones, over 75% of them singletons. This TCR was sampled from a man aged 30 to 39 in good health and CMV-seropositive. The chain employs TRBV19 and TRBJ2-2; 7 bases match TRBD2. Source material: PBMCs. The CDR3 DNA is TGTGCCAGTAGTATGGTTCGGGGGGTCGTCACCGGGGAGCTGTTTTTT. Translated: CASSMVRGVVTGELFF.